This T cell receptor beta chain was obtained from a study of T cell changes during pregnancy in multiple sclerosis. TCRdb keeps only in-frame clones here, not all; method: immunoSEQ multiplex PCR. The sample shows 40,000 to 45,000 clones, 85% to 95% of them seen only once. Trimming took 3 bases from V and 6 from J, leaving 8 bases between them. Germline CDR1 and CDR2: LNHDA and SQIVND (reference sequence). There are 12 residues in the CDR3. This receptor was identified in a female donor with multiple sclerosis, enrolled in a pregnancy study. The chain is built from TRBV19 and TRBJ1-2, with a possible D match to TRBD1 (6 bases). Sequenced sample: peripheral blood. The CDR3 loop reads CASSIRGNGYTF. The CDR3 coding sequence is TGTGCCAGTAGTATCAGGGGCAATGGCTACACCTTC. The whole variable domain, filled in from reference TRBV19 and TRBJ1-2, reads DGGITQSPKYLFRKEGQNVTLSCEQNLNHDAMYWYRQDPGQGLRLIYYSQIVNDFQKGDIAEGYSVSREKKESFPLTVTSAQKNPTAFYLCASSIRGNGYTFGSGTRLTVV.